This passage covers 8 T cell receptor beta chains from one sample sequenced in a study of identical twins. TCRdb independently ran MiXCR on the 5' RACE reads; one entry per CDR3 protein. The repertoire holds 200,000 to 250,000 distinct CDR3 sequences, with about 13% as singletons. The same data also contributed to another study, on yellow fever vaccine responses in identical twins.

Sample: memory (CD45RO+) T cells sorted from blood. The receptor set was obtained from a woman aged 18 to 35 in good health.

The chain links TRBV6-2 or TRBV6-3 to TRBJ2-3; D is perhaps TRBD2 (6 bases). Trimming left V 5 bases short and J 2 bases short, with 14 bases between. The germline gives CDR1 MNHEY, CDR2 SVGEGT. CDR3 size: 15 residues. CDR3 residues: CASSQRAPDTDTQYF. CDR3 DNA sequence: TGTGCCAGCAGTCAGCGGGCGCCTGACACAGATACGCAGTATTTT.

This clonotype was seen at least ten times. The chain recombines TRBV11-3 with TRBJ1-2; D perhaps matches TRBD1 (5 bases). The CDR3 runs 16 residues. Germline CDR1 and CDR2: SGHNT and YENEEA. V was cut by 5 bases and J by 0 bases, with 16 bases left in between. DNA of the CDR3: TGTGCCAGCAGCCACTTGGAGAGGGGATCTAACTATGGCTACACCTTC. Its translation: CASSHLERGSNYGYTF.

V and J are TRBV7-9 and TRBJ2-3; D is perhaps TRBD2 (7 bases). Deletions cut 5 bases from V and 0 bases from J, with 15 bases between. The germline CDR1 and CDR2 sequences are SEHNR and FQNEAQ (reference sequence). The CDR3 runs to 16 residues. The CDR3 reads CASSLEGGRSTDTQYF. CDR3 in DNA: TGTGCCAGCAGCCTGGAGGGGGGGCGTAGCACAGATACGCAGTATTTT.

The rearrangement links TRBV9 to TRBJ2-2; D ambiguous. V was pared by 0 bases and J by 3 bases, with 9 bases between. CDR3 length equals 15 residues. Germline values: CDR1 SGDLS, CDR2 YYNGEE. CDR3 in amino acids: CASSVGSEYTGELFF. The CDR3 nucleotides are TGTGCCAGCAGCGTAGGGTCTGAGTACACCGGGGAGCTGTTTTTT.

This clonotype was picked up many times. This chain uses TRBV20-1 with TRBJ2-5; D call uncertain. Per germline, CDR1 DFQATT and CDR2 SNEGSKA (reference sequence). Trimming removed 0 bases at V and 13 bases at J, with 15 bases between. The CDR3 consists of 12 residues. CDR3 sequence (DNA): TGCAGTGCTAGAGATTGGGGAAGCTTCTCGTACTTC. Protein sequence: CSARDWGSFSYF.

This chain joins TRBV3-1 and TRBJ1-5; D is unresolved. The CDR3 sequence is 15 residues long. The V end was cut by 1 base, the J end by 2 bases, with 9 bases between. Germline assignment: CDR1 LGHDT and CDR2 YNNKEL (reference sequence). In DNA, the CDR3 is TGTGCCAGCAGCCAAGGGGTGGAGGGCAATCAGCCCCAGCATTTT. Translation: CASSQGVEGNQPQHF.

This clonotype was counted a few times. The V gene is TRBV20-1, the J gene TRBJ2-7; 12 bases align to TRBD2. The CDR3 is 14 amino acids. Germline loops: CDR1 DFQATT, CDR2 SNEGSKA (reference sequence). V was clipped by 5 bases and J by 5 bases; unmatched bases: 7. CDR3 region: CSAFGLAGLHEQYF. CDR3 nucleotide sequence: TGCAGTGCTTTTGGACTAGCGGGGCTTCACGAGCAGTACTTC.

The sample holds many counts of this clonotype. This chain connects TRBV5-6 to TRBJ2-6, with D possibly being TRBD2 (5 bases). CDR3 length equals 15 residues. Trimming pared 2 bases from V and 2 bases from J, leaving 8 bases between. Germline V CDR1 and CDR2: SGHDT, YYEEEE. For the CDR3, the DNA is TGTGCCAGCAGCTTTCCGGGAACTGGGGCCAACGTCCTGACTTTC. Protein sequence: CASSFPGTGANVLTF.